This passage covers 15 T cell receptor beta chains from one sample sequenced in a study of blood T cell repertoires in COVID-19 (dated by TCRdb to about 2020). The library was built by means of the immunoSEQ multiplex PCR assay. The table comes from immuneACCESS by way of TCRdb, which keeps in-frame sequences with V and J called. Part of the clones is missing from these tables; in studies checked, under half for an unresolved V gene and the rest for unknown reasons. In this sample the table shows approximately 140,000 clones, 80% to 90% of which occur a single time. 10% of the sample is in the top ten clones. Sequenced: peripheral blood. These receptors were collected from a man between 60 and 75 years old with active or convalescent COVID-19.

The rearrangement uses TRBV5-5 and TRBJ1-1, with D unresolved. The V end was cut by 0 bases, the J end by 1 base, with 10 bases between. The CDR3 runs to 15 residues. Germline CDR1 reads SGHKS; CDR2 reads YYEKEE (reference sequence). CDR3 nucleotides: TGTGCCAGCAGCTTGGTAGTGCAGGCGAACACTGAAGCTTTCTTT. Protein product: CASSLVVQANTEAFF.

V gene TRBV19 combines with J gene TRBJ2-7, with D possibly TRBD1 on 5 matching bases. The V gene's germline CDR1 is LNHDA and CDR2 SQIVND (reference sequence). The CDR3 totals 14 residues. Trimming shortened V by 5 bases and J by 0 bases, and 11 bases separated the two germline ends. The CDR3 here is CASSSWTPSYEQYF. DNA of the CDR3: TGTGCCAGTAGTTCATGGACACCCTCCTACGAGCAGTACTTC.

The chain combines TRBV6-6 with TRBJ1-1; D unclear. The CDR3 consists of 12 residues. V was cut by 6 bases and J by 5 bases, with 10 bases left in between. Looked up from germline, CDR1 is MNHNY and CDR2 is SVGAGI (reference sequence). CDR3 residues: CASSNRGTEAFF. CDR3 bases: TGTGCCAGCAGCAATAGAGGAACTGAAGCTTTCTTT.

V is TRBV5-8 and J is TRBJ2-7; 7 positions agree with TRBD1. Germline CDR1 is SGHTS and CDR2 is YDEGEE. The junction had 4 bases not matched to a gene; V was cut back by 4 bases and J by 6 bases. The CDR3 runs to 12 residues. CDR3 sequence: CASSVGQIEQYF. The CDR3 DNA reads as TGTGCCAGCAGCGTGGGACAGATCGAGCAGTACTTC. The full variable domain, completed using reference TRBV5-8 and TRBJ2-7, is EAGVTQSPTHLIKTRGQQATLRCSPISGHTSVYWYQQALGLGLQFLLWYDEGEERNRGNFPPRFSGRQFPNYSSELNVNALELEDSALYLCASSVGQIEQYFGPGTRLTVT.

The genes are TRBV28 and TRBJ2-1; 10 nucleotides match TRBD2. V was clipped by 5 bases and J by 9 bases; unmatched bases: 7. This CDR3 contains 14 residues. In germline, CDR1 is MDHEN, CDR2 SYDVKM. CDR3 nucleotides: TGTGCCAGCAGTCTCGGGACTAGCGAGGGTGAGCAGTTCTTC. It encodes CASSLGTSEGEQFF.

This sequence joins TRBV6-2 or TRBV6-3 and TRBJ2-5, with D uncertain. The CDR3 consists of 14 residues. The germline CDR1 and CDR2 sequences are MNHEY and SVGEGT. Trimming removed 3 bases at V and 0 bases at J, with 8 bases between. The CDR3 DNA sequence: TGTGCCAGCAGTTATGACGGAGACCAAGAGACCCAGTACTTC. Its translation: CASSYDGDQETQYF.

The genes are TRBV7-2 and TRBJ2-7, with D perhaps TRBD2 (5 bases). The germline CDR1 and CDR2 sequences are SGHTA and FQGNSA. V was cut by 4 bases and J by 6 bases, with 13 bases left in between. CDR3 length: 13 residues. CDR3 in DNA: TGTGCCAGCAGCTACCAGGACTCCGGCGAGCAGTACTTC. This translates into CASSYQDSGEQYF.

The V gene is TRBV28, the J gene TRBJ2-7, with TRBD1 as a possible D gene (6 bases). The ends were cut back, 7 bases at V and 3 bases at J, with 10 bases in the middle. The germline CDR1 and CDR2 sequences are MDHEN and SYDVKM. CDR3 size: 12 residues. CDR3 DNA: TGTGCCAGCATGACAGGTAGCTACGAGCAGTACTTC. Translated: CASMTGSYEQYF.

The CDR3 sequence: CASSLVRQGRNNEQFF. The CDR3 nucleotides read TGTGCCAGCAGCTTAGTTCGACAGGGTAGGAACAATGAGCAGTTCTTC. The J gene is TRBJ2-1, the V gene TRBV7-2; 7 bases match TRBD1. Germline assignment: CDR1 SGHTA and CDR2 FQGNSA. V gave up 1 base and J gave up 5 bases; unmatched junction bases: 8. This CDR3 is built from 16 residues.

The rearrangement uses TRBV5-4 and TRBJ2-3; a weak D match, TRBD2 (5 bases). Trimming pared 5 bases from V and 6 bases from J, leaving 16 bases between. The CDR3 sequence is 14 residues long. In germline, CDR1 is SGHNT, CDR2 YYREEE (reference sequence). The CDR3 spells CASSLYWEQDTQYF. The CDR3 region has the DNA TGTGCCAGCAGTTTATACTGGGAGCAGGATACGCAGTATTTT.

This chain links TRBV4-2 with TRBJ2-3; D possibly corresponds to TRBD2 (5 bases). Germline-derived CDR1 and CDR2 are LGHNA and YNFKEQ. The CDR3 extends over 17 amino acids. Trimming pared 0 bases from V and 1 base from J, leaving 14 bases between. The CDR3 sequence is CASSQDLGVVGTDTQYF. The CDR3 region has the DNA TGTGCCAGCAGCCAAGATCTGGGAGTAGTGGGCACAGATACGCAGTATTTT.

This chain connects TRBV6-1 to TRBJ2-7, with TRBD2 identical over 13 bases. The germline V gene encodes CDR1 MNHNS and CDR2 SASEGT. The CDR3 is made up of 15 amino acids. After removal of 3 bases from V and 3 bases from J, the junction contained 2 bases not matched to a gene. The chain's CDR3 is CASSDRTSGSYEQYF. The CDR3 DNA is TGTGCCAGCAGTGACCGGACTAGCGGGAGCTACGAGCAGTACTTC.

CDR3 region: CSVVEGTNQPQHF. Written as DNA, the CDR3 is TGCAGCGTTGTGGAGGGAACTAATCAGCCCCAGCATTTT. This rearrangement joins TRBV29-1 to TRBJ1-5; D is unclear. The CDR3 is 13 amino acids. With 4 bases removed from V and 4 bases from J, the gap between germline ends came to 11 bases. The germline V gene encodes CDR1 SQVTM and CDR2 ANQGSEA.

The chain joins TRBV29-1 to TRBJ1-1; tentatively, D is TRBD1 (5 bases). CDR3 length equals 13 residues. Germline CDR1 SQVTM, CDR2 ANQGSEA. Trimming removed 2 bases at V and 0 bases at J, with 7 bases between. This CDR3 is CSVEKGLNTEAFF. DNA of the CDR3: TGCAGCGTTGAAAAGGGGTTGAACACTGAAGCTTTCTTT.

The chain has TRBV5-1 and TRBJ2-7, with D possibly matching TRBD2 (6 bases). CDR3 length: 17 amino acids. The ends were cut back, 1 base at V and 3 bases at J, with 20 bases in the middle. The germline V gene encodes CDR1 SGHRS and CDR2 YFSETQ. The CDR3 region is CASSLRVAVGGNYEQYF. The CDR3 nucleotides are TGCGCCAGCAGCTTGAGGGTGGCAGTCGGAGGGAACTACGAGCAGTACTTC.